This TCR beta chain was sequenced for a study of CD8 T cells in ankylosing spondylitis. TCRdb re-called the 5' RACE reads with MiXCR, one entry per CDR3 protein. The sample carries 200,000 to 250,000 distinct CDR3 sequences, roughly 24% recorded once. Trimming pared 5 bases from V and 2 bases from J, leaving 9 bases between. This CDR3 has 13 residues. Sequencing input: blood, either unsorted or a sorted T cell fraction (not recorded which). The receptor was derived from a male donor with ankylosing spondylitis or in good health (not recorded which). The gene calls are TRBV12-3 or TRBV12-4 and TRBJ2-5; unclear D gene. The CDR3 reads CASSPTEQETQYF. As DNA, the CDR3 is TGTGCCAGCAGTCCGACTGAGCAAGAGACCCAGTACTTC.